This entry is about one TCR beta chain. Its target is not known. Trimming took off 2 bases at V and 3 bases at J, with 13 bases between the two ends. The germline V gene has CDR1 MNHEY and CDR2 SMNVEV (reference sequence). This CDR3 has 15 amino acids. Single viable CD3+CD4+CD8-CD45RO+ cells were sorted as the memory CD4+ T cells. Donors' CMV status reflects serum IgG against pp150, pp28, p38, p52. The data are from a study of memory CD4+ T cells and cytomegalovirus serostatus. Study-wide points: Repertoires predicted CMV serostatus with median bootstrapped AUC of 0.95. Suggested: most of the CMV-linked TCR signature lies in CD4+ memory cells.

Profiled with immunoSEQ multiplex PCR; TCRdb holds only in-frame clones, not every one. The sample shows about 82,000 clones, 65% to 85% of them seen only once. What was sequenced was memory CD4+ T cells from blood. The gene calls are TRBV27 and TRBJ1-1; a possible D gene is TRBD1 (5 bases). The sequence was collected from an adult in good health and CMV-seronegative. The CDR3: CASSLSRAGDTEAFF. The CDR3 DNA reads as TGTGCCAGCAGTTTAAGCAGGGCGGGGGACACTGAAGCTTTCTTT.